These 28 T cell receptor beta chains were all obtained from the same sample, sequenced in a study of blood T cell repertoires in COVID-19. This table comes from immunoSEQ multiplex PCR, and its TCRdb copy is limited to in-frame clones, with some not included. Found here are tens of thousands of clones, roughly 90% of them singletons; the top ten hold approximately 6.4%. Sequencing input: peripheral blood. These receptors originate from a woman between 45 and 65 years old with acute or convalescent COVID-19.

The chain carries TRBV28 and TRBJ2-2; 8 nucleotides align to TRBD2. This CDR3 is 18 amino acids long. Per the germline V gene, CDR1 is MDHEN and CDR2 is SYDVKM. V shed 2 bases and J 0 bases; nucleotides not matched to a gene: 8. DNA of the CDR3: TGTGCCAGCAGTTTAGGTTCTAGGCGGGGGGCGAACACCGGGGAGCTGTTTTTT. This encodes CASSLGSRRGANTGELFF.

This clone was observed once. The rearrangement links TRBV12-3 or TRBV12-4 to TRBJ2-1, with D perhaps TRBD2 (5 bases). The CDR3 contains 12 residues. V was trimmed by 4 bases and J by 10 bases, leaving 11 bases between them. The CDR3 region has the DNA TGTGCCAGCAGTTCTACTAGAAGCGAGCAGTTCTTC. Residues: CASSSTRSEQFF.

The chain links TRBV28 to TRBJ2-1, with D unresolved. Germline CDR1 MDHEN, CDR2 SYDVKM. V lost 3 bases to trimming and J lost 7 bases, with 7 bases between them. This CDR3 comprises 12 residues. CDR3 nucleotides: TGTGCCAGCAGTTTCCGGTCGAATGAGCAGTTCTTC. Amino acid sequence: CASSFRSNEQFF.

The chain is built from TRBV18 and TRBJ2-1, with D possibly TRBD1 on 5 matching bases. Germline V CDR1 and CDR2: KGHSH, LQKENI. V was trimmed by 2 bases and J by 3 bases, leaving 8 bases between them. This CDR3 is built from 14 residues. DNA for the CDR3: TGTGCCAGCTCACCAGGGGCCCTCTACAATGAGCAGTTCTTC. Amino acid sequence: CASSPGALYNEQFF.

This clone was counted a few times. The J gene is TRBJ2-4, the V gene TRBV5-1; D possibly corresponds to TRBD1 (6 bases). Germline V gives CDR1 SGHRS, CDR2 YFSETQ. The CDR3 covers 15 residues. Deletions cut 6 bases from V and 5 bases from J, with 18 bases between. CDR3 nucleotide sequence: TGCGCCAGCAAATCCGGATCCGGGACACAAAACATTCAGTACTTC. It codes for CASKSGSGTQNIQYF.

CDR3 amino acids: CASMSSPNEKLFF. CDR3 sequence (DNA): TGTGCCAGTATGTCTAGCCCAAATGAAAAACTGTTTTTT. V and J are TRBV19 and TRBJ1-4; D is unresolved. Per germline, CDR1 LNHDA and CDR2 SQIVND (reference sequence). This CDR3 comprises 13 residues. V was cut by 7 bases and J by 5 bases, with 11 bases left in between.

This clone was recorded only once. This chain joins TRBV14 and TRBJ1-2; D gene unclear. With 3 bases removed from V and 5 bases from J, the gap between germline ends came to 4 bases. The CDR3 spans 11 residues. The germline V gene has CDR1 SGHDN and CDR2 FVKESK. The CDR3 sequence: CASSHGYGYTF. The CDR3 DNA sequence: TGTGCCAGCAGCCACGGGTATGGCTACACCTTC.

The chain combines TRBV6-2 or TRBV6-3 with TRBJ2-1, with D tentatively TRBD1 (6 bases). Germline CDR1 is MNHEY and CDR2 is SVGEGT. The CDR3 runs 14 residues. The V and J ends lost 0 bases and 8 bases respectively, with 11 bases between them. CDR3 sequence (DNA): TGTGCCAGCAGTTACTCGGCCAGGGGTTATGAGCAGTTCTTC. Translation gives CASSYSARGYEQFF.

This chain joins TRBV6-5 and TRBJ1-2; a possible D gene is TRBD1 (6 bases). This CDR3 is built from 15 residues. V gave up 2 bases and J gave up 2 bases, with 12 bases separating them. Germline V gives CDR1 MNHEY, CDR2 SVGAGI. The CDR3 nucleotides read TGTGCCAGCAGTTACCGACAGGCCCAGAACTATGGCTACACCTTC. Translation: CASSYRQAQNYGYTF.

The genes are TRBV19 and TRBJ2-1; the D gene is possibly TRBD2 (5 bases). This CDR3 is 13 amino acids long. Germline V CDR1 and CDR2: LNHDA, SQIVND (reference sequence). The germline V and J ends were trimmed by 10 bases and 3 bases, with 13 bases remaining between them. The CDR3 loop is CATAISDYNEQFF. The CDR3 DNA sequence: TGTGCCACTGCGATTAGCGACTACAATGAGCAGTTCTTC.

This chain joins TRBV3-1 (or the pseudogene TRBV3-2) and TRBJ2-7; perhaps TRBD1 as D (5 bases). Trimming left V 5 bases short and J 2 bases short, with 16 bases between. The V gene's germline CDR1 is LGHDT and CDR2 YNNKEL (reference sequence). The CDR3 consists of 15 residues. DNA for the CDR3: TGTGCCAGCAGCTCCAGACAGTCCTTAACCTACGAGCAGTACTTC. Translated: CASSSRQSLTYEQYF.

The CDR3 spells CASSQTGLYQPQHF. The CDR3 bases are TGTGCCAGCAGCCAGACAGGTTTGTATCAGCCCCAGCATTTT. The J gene is TRBJ1-5, the V gene TRBV3-1 (or the pseudogene TRBV3-2), with D possibly being TRBD1 (6 bases). Trimming shortened V by 3 bases and J by 5 bases, and 11 bases separated the two germline ends. The CDR3 loop spans 14 amino acids. Germline V gives CDR1 LGHDT, CDR2 YNNKEL (reference sequence).

The chain has TRBV5-1 and TRBJ1-1; D gene uncertain. V was clipped by 2 bases and J by 6 bases, with 17 bases between them. From germline, CDR1 is SGHRS and CDR2 YFSETQ. The CDR3 runs 15 residues. The CDR3 DNA sequence: TGCGCCAGCAGCTTTCAACGGGAATTGAGCGCTGAAGCTTTCTTT. Its protein product is CASSFQRELSAEAFF. Looking up the rest from reference TRBV5-1 and TRBJ1-1 gives the full variable domain: KAGVTQTPRYLIKTRGQQVTLSCSPISGHRSVSWYQQTPGQGLQFLFEYFSETQRNKGNFPGRFSGRQFSNSRSEMNVSTLELGDSALYLCASSFQRELSAEAFFGQGTRLTVV.

CDR3 in amino acids: CASILTGSGEAFF. Written as DNA, the CDR3 is TGTGCCAGCATCTTAACAGGGTCCGGTGAAGCTTTCTTT. V is TRBV12-3 or TRBV12-4 and J is TRBJ1-1, with a tentative D call TRBD1 (6 bases). The CDR3 consists of 13 residues. Trimming removed 7 bases from V and 7 bases from J, with 16 bases in between.

The V and J genes are TRBV9 and TRBJ2-1; possible D gene TRBD2, 5 bases. CDR1 SGDLS and CDR2 YYNGEE come from the germline V gene. The CDR3 loop spans 17 amino acids. The V gene lost 3 bases and the J gene lost 0 bases, with 16 bases spanning the gap. The DNA of the CDR3 is TGTGCCAGCAGCGGGACTCCCTCTTTGTTCTCCTACAATGAGCAGTTCTTC. Its translation is CASSGTPSLFSYNEQFF.

CDR3 loop: CASSFNSPNSPLHF. In DNA, the CDR3 is TGTGCCAGCAGTTTCAACAGTCCCAATTCACCCCTCCACTTT. The chain employs TRBV27 and TRBJ1-6; no clear D gene. V gave up 3 bases and J gave up 7 bases, with 10 bases separating them. The V gene's germline CDR1 is MNHEY and CDR2 SMNVEV (reference sequence). CDR3 length: 14 amino acids.

The gene calls are TRBV9 and TRBJ2-7; the match to TRBD2 covers 7 bases. Germline V gene data show CDR1 as SGDLS and CDR2 as YYNGEE. V lost 0 bases and J lost 5; bases outside the gene matches: 5. The CDR3 contains 14 residues. The CDR3: CASSVVAGDHEQYF. CDR3 coding DNA: TGTGCCAGCAGCGTAGTCGCGGGAGACCACGAGCAGTACTTC.

This clone was detected only a few times. The chain combines TRBV5-1 with TRBJ1-3; 8 bases align to TRBD1. This CDR3 spans 15 amino acids. The trim removed 5 bases at V and 0 bases at J, leaving 4 bases unmatched. Looked up from germline, CDR1 is SGHRS and CDR2 is YFSETQ. The CDR3 DNA reads TGCGCCAGCAGGGAAACAGGGGGCTCTGGAAACACCATATATTTT. It translates to CASRETGGSGNTIYF.

The chain has TRBV7-3 and TRBJ2-7; unclear D gene. The V end was cut by 2 bases, the J end by 4 bases, with 9 bases between. Germline CDR1 SGHTA, CDR2 FQGTGA. The CDR3 sequence is 13 residues long. The CDR3 protein is CASSLFLRYEQYF. In DNA, the CDR3 is TGTGCCAGCAGCTTATTCCTACGGTACGAGCAGTACTTC.

The chain uses TRBV5-4 and TRBJ2-1; D remains unclear. The CDR3 is 12 residues long. Germline CDR1 and CDR2: SGHNT and YYREEE (reference sequence). The V gene lost 0 bases and the J gene lost 9 bases, with 7 bases spanning the gap. The CDR3 loop is CASSLGSGEQFF. The CDR3, as DNA: TGTGCCAGCAGCTTGGGCTCCGGTGAGCAGTTCTTC.

The V gene is TRBV5-1, the J gene TRBJ2-2; 8 bases are a match to TRBD2. CDR3 size: 15 residues. The germline gives CDR1 SGHRS, CDR2 YFSETQ. The J segment lost 2 bases and the V segment lost 4 bases, leaving 4 bases of the junction unmatched. The CDR3 sequence is CASSHGTRNTGELFF. For the CDR3, the DNA is TGCGCCAGCAGCCACGGGACTAGAAACACCGGGGAGCTGTTTTTT.

This clone is a singleton in its sample. This chain links TRBV12-5 with TRBJ2-3, with 14 bases that match TRBD2. The CDR3 consists of 16 residues. CDR1 and CDR2 from the germline V gene are LGHNT and FRNRAP. V gave up 4 bases and J gave up 6 bases; unmatched junction bases: 6. Here the CDR3 reads CASGSPGLAGGDTQYF. The CDR3 DNA is TGTGCTAGTGGTTCTCCAGGACTAGCGGGGGGTGATACGCAGTATTTT.

This chain links TRBV7-9 with TRBJ1-1, with 8 bases that match TRBD1. The CDR3 sequence is 13 residues long. Germline CDR1 SEHNR, CDR2 FQNEAQ (reference sequence). The junction had 6 bases not matched to a gene; V was cut back by 2 bases and J by 10 bases. The chain's CDR3 is CASSLIRDRGAFF. The CDR3 DNA reads as TGTGCCAGCAGCTTAATCCGAGACAGGGGAGCTTTCTTT.

The rearrangement uses TRBV19 and TRBJ1-4; no clear D gene. Germline CDR1 and CDR2: LNHDA and SQIVND (reference sequence). The CDR3 runs to 14 residues. V dropped 8 bases and J dropped 0 bases, with 10 bases sitting between them. Here the CDR3 reads CASRERTTNEKLFF. CDR3 nucleotide sequence: TGTGCCAGTCGAGAGCGGACAACTAATGAAAAACTGTTTTTT.

The chain is built from TRBV4-1 and TRBJ1-6; 8 bases agree with TRBD1. The germline gives CDR1 MGHRA, CDR2 YSYEKL. Trimming at V came to 0 bases and at J to 11 bases, leaving 6 bases not matched to a gene. The CDR3 length is 15 residues. The CDR3 DNA sequence: TGCGCCAGCAGCCAAGACCAGGGGGCTTGGGCACCCCTCCACTTT. It encodes CASSQDQGAWAPLHF.

V gene TRBV2 combines with J gene TRBJ2-7, with D perhaps matching TRBD1 (6 bases). The CDR3 is 15 amino acids. Germline CDR1 is SNHLY and CDR2 is FYNNEI. Between the trimmed V and J ends, which lost 6 bases and 0 bases, there was a span of 15 bases. CDR3 sequence: CASRTEVGHSYEQYF. The CDR3, as DNA: TGTGCCAGCAGGACGGAGGTGGGACACTCCTACGAGCAGTACTTC.

The chain couples TRBV6-5 to TRBJ2-1; 7 nucleotides match TRBD1. V lost 7 bases and J lost 6; bases outside the gene matches: 9. Germline V CDR1 and CDR2: MNHEY, SVGAGI. The CDR3 runs 14 residues. CDR3 sequence reads: CASTGQDGLNEQFF. The CDR3 DNA reads as TGTGCCAGCACTGGACAGGACGGACTCAATGAGCAGTTCTTC.

With respect to this clone: This sample also contains other DNA sequences that code for the same CDR3. The chain employs TRBV5-4 and TRBJ1-5; D is undetermined. Germline lookup yields CDR1 SGHNT and CDR2 YYREEE (reference sequence). V lost 2 bases and J 6 bases, leaving 6 bases between the germline ends. The CDR3 is made up of 12 amino acids. The CDR3 DNA is TGTGCCAGCAGCTTACCGGGTCAGCCCCAGCATTTT. Protein sequence: CASSLPGQPQHF.